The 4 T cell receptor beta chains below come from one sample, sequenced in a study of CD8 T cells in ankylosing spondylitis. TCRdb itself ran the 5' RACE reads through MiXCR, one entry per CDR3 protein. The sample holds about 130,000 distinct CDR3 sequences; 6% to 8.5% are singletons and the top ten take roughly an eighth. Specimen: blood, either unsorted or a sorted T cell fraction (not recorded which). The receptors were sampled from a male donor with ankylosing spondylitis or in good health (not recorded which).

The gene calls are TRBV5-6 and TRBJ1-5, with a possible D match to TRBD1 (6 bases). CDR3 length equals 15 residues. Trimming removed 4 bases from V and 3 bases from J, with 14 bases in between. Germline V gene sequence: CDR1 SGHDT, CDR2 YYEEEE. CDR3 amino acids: CASSPNGGLNQPQHF. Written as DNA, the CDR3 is TGTGCCAGCAGCCCTAATGGGGGCCTCAATCAGCCCCAGCATTTT.

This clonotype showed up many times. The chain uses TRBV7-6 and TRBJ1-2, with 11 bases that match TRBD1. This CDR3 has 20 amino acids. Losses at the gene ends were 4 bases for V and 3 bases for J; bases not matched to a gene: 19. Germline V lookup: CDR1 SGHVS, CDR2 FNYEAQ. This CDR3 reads CASSSWMSGQGAAGDYGYTF. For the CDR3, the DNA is TGTGCCAGCAGCTCATGGATGTCAGGACAGGGGGCGGCGGGGGACTATGGCTACACCTTC.

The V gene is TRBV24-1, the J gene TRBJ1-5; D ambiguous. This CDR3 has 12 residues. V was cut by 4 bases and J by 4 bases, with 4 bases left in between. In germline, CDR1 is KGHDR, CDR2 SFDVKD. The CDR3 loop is CATSDPNQPQHF. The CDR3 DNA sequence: TGTGCCACCAGTGACCCGAATCAGCCCCAGCATTTT.

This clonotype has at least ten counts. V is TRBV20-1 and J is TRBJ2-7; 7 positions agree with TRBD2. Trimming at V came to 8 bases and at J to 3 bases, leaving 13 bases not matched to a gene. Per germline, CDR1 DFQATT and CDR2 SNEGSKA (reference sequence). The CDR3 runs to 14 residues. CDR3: CSSGLAGHLYEQYF. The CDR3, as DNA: TGCAGTTCTGGCTTAGCGGGCCACCTCTACGAGCAGTACTTC.